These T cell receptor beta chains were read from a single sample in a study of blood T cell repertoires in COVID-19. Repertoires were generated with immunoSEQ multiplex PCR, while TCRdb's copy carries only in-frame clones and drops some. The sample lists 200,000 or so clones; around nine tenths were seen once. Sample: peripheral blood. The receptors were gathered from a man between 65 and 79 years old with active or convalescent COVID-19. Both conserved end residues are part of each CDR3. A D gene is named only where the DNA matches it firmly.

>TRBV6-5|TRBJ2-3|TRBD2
CASSDSGRPDTQYF
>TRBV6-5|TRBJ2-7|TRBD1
CASIRTGTYEQYF
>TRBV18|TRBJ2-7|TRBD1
CASSPPGTGTSYEQYF
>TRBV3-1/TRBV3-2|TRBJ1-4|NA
CASSQGRASGEKLFF
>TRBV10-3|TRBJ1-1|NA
CAISAQTPGVAFF
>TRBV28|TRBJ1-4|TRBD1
CASGGTVNEKLFF
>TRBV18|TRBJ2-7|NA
CASSPGTTNYEQYF
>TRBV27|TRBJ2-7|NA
CASSSQGSYEQYF
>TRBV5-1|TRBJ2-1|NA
CASSLEAENNEQFF
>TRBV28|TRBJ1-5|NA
CATSPGTIGYQPQHF
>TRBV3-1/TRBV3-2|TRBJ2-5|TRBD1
CASRDRVETQYF
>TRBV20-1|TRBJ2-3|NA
CSASVAGADTQYF
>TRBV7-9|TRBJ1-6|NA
CASSFGPGSGWPLHF
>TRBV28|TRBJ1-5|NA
CASLLQGPHQPQHF
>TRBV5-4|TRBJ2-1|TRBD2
CASSPRRTSGNEQFF
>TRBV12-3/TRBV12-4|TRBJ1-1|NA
CASRGDGGEAFF
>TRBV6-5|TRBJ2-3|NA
CASRPTRSVGTQYF
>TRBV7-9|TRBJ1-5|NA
CASSLDGHSNQPQHF
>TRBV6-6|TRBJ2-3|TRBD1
CASRIGRGTDTQYF
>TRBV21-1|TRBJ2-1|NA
CASSKKRRLAGGRYNEQFF
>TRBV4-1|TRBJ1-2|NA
CASSQGRGLYGYTF
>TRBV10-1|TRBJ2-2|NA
CASSSTKTGELFF
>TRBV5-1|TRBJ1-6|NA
CASSSPRSNSPLHF
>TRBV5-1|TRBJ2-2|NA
CASSTMTNGELFF
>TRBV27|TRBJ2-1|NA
CASSVQGFSYNEQFF
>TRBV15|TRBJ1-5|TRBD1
CATSRAGGGQPQHF
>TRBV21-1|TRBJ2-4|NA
CASSNGGSKNIQYF
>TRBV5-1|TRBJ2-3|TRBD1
CASSPTRGPMDTQYF
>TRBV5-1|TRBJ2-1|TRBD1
CASSPGQGSYNEQFF
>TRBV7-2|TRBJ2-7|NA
CASSTVYEQYF
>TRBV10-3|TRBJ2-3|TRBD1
CAIRIGTGGWDTQYF
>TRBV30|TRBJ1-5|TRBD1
CAWGQGRNQPQHF
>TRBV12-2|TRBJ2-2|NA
CASRLTKPGQGSTGELFF
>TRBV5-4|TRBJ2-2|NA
CASSSQGYTGELFF
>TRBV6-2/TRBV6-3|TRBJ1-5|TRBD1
CASSLPDRKGQPQHF
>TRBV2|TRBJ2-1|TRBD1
CASSDLYPGGQGAPNEQFF
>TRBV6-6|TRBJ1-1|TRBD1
CASSGYQGGTFF
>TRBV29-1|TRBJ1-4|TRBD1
CVAYTGVGEKLFF
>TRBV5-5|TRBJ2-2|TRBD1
CASSLRDSNTGELFF
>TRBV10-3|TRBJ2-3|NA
CAISDSAADNTDTQYF
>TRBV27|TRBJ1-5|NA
CASSPNSNQPQHF
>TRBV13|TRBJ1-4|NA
CASSLTVNEKLFF